The 18 T cell receptor beta chains reported below all come from one sample, sequenced in a study of spatial heterogeneity in lung cancer. Notes on the study in general: Tumors with more nonsynonymous mutations had more expanded intratumoral alpha and beta TCRs.

Documented time point: sample taken at primary tumor resection. These TCRs' antigens remain unknown. TCRdb ran MiXCR on the 5' RACE reads and lists one entry per CDR3 protein. Of roughly 18,000 distinct CDR3 sequences listed, 9.5% to 10% were seen once; the top ten hold about 20%. The sample here was lung tumor tissue, taken at surgery. These TCRs come from a female donor with early-stage non-small cell lung cancer.

The sample holds a few counts of this clonotype. This beta chain turned up in a library designed for alpha chains; as an off-target read, its abundance says little. This chain uses TRBV10-3 with TRBJ2-1; TRBD2 might be the D (5 bases). Trimming stripped 4 bases from V and 5 bases from J, with 18 bases between. The CDR3 has 16 amino acids. Germline lookup yields CDR1 ENHRY and CDR2 SYGVKD. The CDR3 spells CAISGHFSENNNEQFF. The CDR3 DNA follows: TGTGCCATCAGTGGACACTTTAGCGAAAACAACAATGAGCAGTTCTTC.

Points on this clonotype: The library was designed around alpha chains, so this beta chain is a stray read whose abundance carries little weight. The chain carries TRBV20-1 and TRBJ1-2; 7 bases are a match to TRBD1. This CDR3 spans 12 amino acids. Trimming cost V 5 bases and J 8 bases; bases outside gene matches: 8. CDR1 is DFQATT and CDR2 is SNEGSKA in the germline V gene (reference sequence). CDR3 DNA sequence: TGCAGTGCTGACCCGACAGGGTCAGGCTACACCTTC. This encodes CSADPTGSGYTF.

Details on this clonotype: This beta chain is a stray read from a library made for alpha chains; its abundance is not meaningful. This rearrangement joins TRBV7-6 to TRBJ1-4; D ambiguous. Germline lookup yields CDR1 SGHVS and CDR2 FNYEAQ. V was clipped by 4 bases and J by 4 bases, with 4 bases between them. The CDR3 is 12 residues long. CDR3 nucleotides: TGTGCCAGCAGCTCCCTTAATGAAAAACTGTTTTTT. Translation: CASSSLNEKLFF.

Details on this clonotype: A library prepared for alpha chains yielded this beta chain as an off-target read; its size is of little meaning. The chain recombines TRBV21-1 with TRBJ1-1; TRBD1 is taken as the D call from the table, unchecked against the DNA. TRBV21-1 is a pseudogene. The CDR3 has 15 amino acids. The CDR3 loop reads CASSKSRQENTEAFF. The DNA of the CDR3 is TGTGCCAGCAGCAAGTCTCGACAGGAGAACACTGAAGCTTTCTTT.

Notes on this clonotype: A library made for alpha chains picked up this beta chain off target, so its size means little. The CDR3 spells CSAKRQGSVDDQPQHF. The CDR3 DNA follows: TGCAGTGCTAAAAGACAGGGAAGTGTGGACGATCAGCCCCAGCATTTT. This rearrangement joins TRBV20-1 to TRBJ1-5, with 7 bases that match TRBD1. This CDR3 spans 16 amino acids. Germline CDR1 reads DFQATT; CDR2 reads SNEGSKA (reference sequence). Trimming at V came to 4 bases and at J to 5 bases, leaving 14 bases not matched to a gene.

This clonotype was recorded a few times. The size of this beta chain means little, since it is a stray read in a library made for alpha chains. V gene TRBV5-1 combines with J gene TRBJ1-3, with D possibly matching TRBD1 (6 bases). The CDR3 totals 15 residues. V lost 3 bases and J lost 0, with 10 bases in between. In germline, CDR1 is SGHRS, CDR2 YFSETQ. The CDR3 nucleotides read TGCGCCAGCAGCTCCGAGACAGGCTCTGGAAACACCATATATTTT. Translating it yields CASSSETGSGNTIYF.

On this clonotype itself: This beta chain is a stray sequence in a library constructed for alpha chains; its clone size is not meaningful. The chain links TRBV20-1 to TRBJ2-1, with a tentative D call TRBD1 (6 bases). This CDR3 has 12 residues. V lost 3 bases, J lost 8 bases, and 11 bases lay in between. Germline V lookup: CDR1 DFQATT, CDR2 SNEGSKA (reference sequence). CDR3 nucleotides: TGCAGTGCTAGCCAACAGGGCGATGAGCAGTTCTTC. Translation: CSASQQGDEQFF.

There are many counts of this clonotype. The library was prepared for alpha chains; this beta chain is a stray read, so its frequency means little. The chain uses TRBV9 and TRBJ1-4, with TRBD1 as a possible D gene (6 bases). CDR3 length equals 14 residues. Germline CDR1 reads SGDLS; CDR2 reads YYNGEE. V lost 0 bases, J lost 8 bases, and 11 bases lay in between. CDR3 amino acids: CASSVEQGGEKLFF. DNA of the CDR3: TGTGCCAGCAGCGTAGAACAGGGTGGCGAAAAACTGTTTTTT. The variable domain in full, completed from reference TRBV9 and TRBJ1-4, reads DSGVTQTPKHLITATGQRVTLRCSPRSGDLSVYWYQQSLDQGLQFLIQYYNGEERAKGNILERFSAQQFPDLHSELNLSSLELGDSALYFCASSVEQGGEKLFFGSGTQLSVL.

Many counts were recorded for this clonotype. This beta chain slipped into a library made for alpha chains as a stray read, so its size is not meaningful. This chain connects TRBV11-2 to TRBJ2-2; the match to TRBD2 covers 7 bases. CDR1 is SGHAT and CDR2 is FQNNGV in the germline V gene. The CDR3 contains 13 residues. After removal of 5 bases from V and 6 bases from J, the junction contained 3 bases not matched to a gene. CDR3 coding DNA: TGTGCCAGCAGCCTACTAGCGTCCGGGGAGCTGTTTTTT. Protein sequence: CASSLLASGELFF. The full variable domain, its missing parts supplied by reference TRBV11-2 and TRBJ2-2, is EAGVAQSPRYKIIEKRQSVAFWCNPISGHATLYWYQQILGQGPKLLIQFQNNGVVDDSQLPKDRFSAERLKGVDSTLKIQPAKLEDSAVYLCASSLLASGELFFGEGSRLTVL.

Concerning this clonotype itself: This beta chain was picked up by a library intended for alpha chains and is off target, so its count carries little meaning. The V gene is TRBV2, the J gene TRBJ2-1, with D possibly TRBD1 on 5 matching bases. The CDR3 consists of 17 residues. With 0 bases removed from V and 6 bases from J, the gap between germline ends came to 18 bases. The germline V gene has CDR1 SNHLY and CDR2 FYNNEI. DNA of the CDR3: TGTGCCAGCAGTGAAGCGCGTGGGGCCTCAGGTATCAATGAGCAGTTCTTC. This encodes CASSEARGASGINEQFF.

This clonotype was picked up many times. This beta chain lies outside the target of a library built for alpha chains; its clone size means little. The gene calls are TRBV4-2 and TRBJ2-5; tentative D call: TRBD1 (6 bases). CDR3 length: 16 amino acids. The V gene lost 1 base and the J gene lost 1 base, with 13 bases spanning the gap. Germline V gene sequence: CDR1 LGHNA, CDR2 YNFKEQ. In DNA, the CDR3 is TGTGCCAGCAGCCAAGGAGGACAGCTTGGCCAAGAGACCCAGTACTTC. Its translation: CASSQGGQLGQETQYF.

To note about this clonotype: The library was prepared for alpha chains; this beta chain is a stray read, so its frequency means little. The chain is built from TRBV4-3 and TRBJ1-1; D is uncertain. The CDR3 length is 13 residues. Germline V gives CDR1 LGHNA, CDR2 YSLEER. The V gene lost 4 bases and the J gene lost 3 bases, with 9 bases spanning the gap. As DNA, the CDR3 is TGCGCCAGCAGCCGTGGCCGTGACACTGAAGCTTTCTTT. Protein: CASSRGRDTEAFF.

Points on this clonotype: With the library built for alpha chains, this beta chain is off target and its frequency is not meaningful. The genes are TRBV7-6 and TRBJ1-5, with 10 bases fitting TRBD1. This CDR3 is 16 amino acids long. Per the germline V gene, CDR1 is SGHVS and CDR2 is FNYEAQ. Germline trimming cut 2 bases from V and 5 bases from J; bases unmatched to any gene: 6. The CDR3 coding sequence is TGTGCCAGCAGCTTATATGGGACAGGGGAAGATCAGCCCCAGCATTTT. Translation gives CASSLYGTGEDQPQHF.

Many counts were recorded for this clonotype. This beta chain was picked up by a library intended for alpha chains and is off target, so its count carries little meaning. The chain links TRBV7-9 to TRBJ1-6; D gene unclear. V dropped 3 bases and J dropped 8 bases, with 8 bases sitting between them. Germline CDR1 is SEHNR and CDR2 is FQNEAQ (reference sequence). The CDR3 runs to 13 residues. The chain's CDR3 is CASSLAAYSPLHF. CDR3 nucleotides: TGTGCCAGCAGCTTGGCCGCTTATTCACCCCTCCACTTT.

In its sample, this clonotype was seen many times. This beta chain lies outside the target of a library built for alpha chains; its clone size means little. V and J are TRBV27 and TRBJ2-7; D gene uncertain. Germline V CDR1 and CDR2: MNHEY, SMNVEV (reference sequence). The CDR3 consists of 13 residues. Trimming took 4 bases from V and 1 from J, leaving 8 bases between them. The DNA for the CDR3 is TGTGCCAGCAGTTCGGGCTGGTCCTACGAGCAGTACTTC. This sequence encodes CASSSGWSYEQYF.

This clonotype was detected a few times. Since the library was made to target alpha chains, this beta chain is a stray read and its abundance is not meaningful. The J gene is TRBJ2-3, the V gene TRBV9; D might be TRBD2 (5 bases). Trimming took off 0 bases at V and 10 bases at J, with 27 bases between the two ends. The length of the CDR3 is 18 residues. Looked up from germline, CDR1 is SGDLS and CDR2 is YYNGEE. The CDR3 is CASSVGIRADSKEEAQYF. CDR3 in DNA: TGTGCCAGCAGCGTAGGAATTAGGGCGGACTCTAAAGAGGAGGCGCAGTATTTT.

This clonotype is medium-sized by share. Because this beta chain is a stray read in a library intended to capture alpha chains, its abundance should not be given much weight. The chain is built from TRBV7-9 and TRBJ1-1; D is perhaps TRBD1 (5 bases). CDR3 length equals 12 residues. Germline CDR1 and CDR2: SEHNR and FQNEAQ (reference sequence). V lost 5 bases and J 11 bases, leaving 15 bases between the germline ends. CDR3 region: CASSLPLGEAFF. The DNA for the CDR3 is TGTGCCAGCAGCCTCCCATTGGGGGAGGCTTTCTTT. The full variable domain, its missing parts supplied by reference TRBV7-9 and TRBJ1-1, is DTGVSQNPRHKITKRGQNVTFRCDPISEHNRLYWYRQTLGQGPEFLTYFQNEAQLEKSRLLSDRFSAERPKGSFSTLEIQRTEQGDSAMYLCASSLPLGEAFFGQGTRLTVV.

This clonotype was found many times. The size of this beta chain means little, since it is a stray read in a library made for alpha chains. This sequence joins TRBV6-1 and TRBJ2-1; 10 bases agree with TRBD1. The CDR3 totals 18 residues. CDR1 MNHNS and CDR2 SASEGT come from the germline V gene. V lost 6 bases, J lost 3 bases, and 14 bases stayed unmatched. CDR3 DNA: TGTGCCAGCAGCGTTATAATTTCCGGGACAGGGGACTACAATGAGCAGTTCTTC. Protein product: CASSVIISGTGDYNEQFF.